This T cell receptor (beta chain) was recorded in a study of cytomegalovirus exposure and HLA in healthy donors. This clone was counted only a few times. As yet, its antigen is unknown. The sample holds other DNA sequences that translate to the same CDR3. With 60 Vbeta and 13 Jbeta primers, the PCR was carried out. This table comes from immunoSEQ multiplex PCR, and its TCRdb copy is limited to in-frame clones, with some not included. The sample contains about 120,000 clones, around four fifths of which appear only once. V shed 4 bases and J shed 4 bases, with 13 bases lying between them. Germline CDR1 and CDR2: SGHTA and FQGTGA. This CDR3 has 14 amino acids. Study observations and caveats: Among TCR beta chains of equal frequency, HLA-associated ones were more clonally expanded in a later analysis.

The sample taken for sequencing was PBMCs. This sequence originates from a man between 18 and 35 years old in good health and CMV-seropositive. The rearrangement uses TRBV7-3 and TRBJ1-1; weak D call: TRBD1 (5 bases). This chain's CDR3 is CASSSLGGVTEAFF. The CDR3 DNA is TGTGCCAGCAGCTCCCTCGGGGGGGTCACTGAAGCTTTCTTT.